These T cell receptor beta chains were read from a single sample in a study of OX40 agonist ivuxolimab in advanced cancers. The protocol was immunoSEQ multiplex PCR, while the TCRdb copy is restricted to in-frame clones and leaves out a portion. The sample has tens of thousands of clones; approximately 80% are singletons. Sequencing used CD4+ or CD8+ T cells sorted from blood, obtained in a trial of the OX40 agonist ivuxolimab. Source of these receptors: an adult with an advanced solid tumor such as melanoma, head and neck, liver or kidney cancer. Each CDR3 is given with its conserved first and last residue. Fields, in order: CDR3 DNA, CDR3 protein, V gene, J gene, D gene, clone size. The D gene is left open where the match is weak. Clone size is not always given. Where it is, it says once, few, many or a class for expanded clones.

TGTGCCAGCAGCTTGGCAGGGGCCTCCACAGATACGCAGTATTTT	CASSLAGASTDTQYF	TRBV5-6	TRBJ2-3	-	-
TGTGCCAGCAGCTTGGCTAGTGGCGGGAGCAGGAATGAGCAGTTCTTC	CASSLASGGSRNEQFF	TRBV13	TRBJ2-1	TRBD2	-
TGTGCCAGCAGTGACGGGACAGGCCCGGGGGAGCAGTACTTC	CASSDGTGPGEQYF	TRBV6-1	TRBJ2-7	TRBD1	-
TGTGCCACCAGCGCCTGGATGGGGGGTTCCTACGAGCAGTACTTC	CATSAWMGGSYEQYF	TRBV15	TRBJ2-7	-	-
TGTGCCGACTCCTCCTATGGCTACACCTTC	CADSSYGYTF	TRBV2	TRBJ1-2	-	-
TGTGCCAGTAGTATCGGGCAGGGGTTAAATCAGCCCCAGCATTTT	CASSIGQGLNQPQHF	TRBV19	TRBJ1-5	-	-
TGTGCCAGCAGCCAAGGGTCCGAGCAGTACTTC	CASSQGSEQYF	TRBV4-2	TRBJ2-7	-	-
TGTGCCAGCAGGTTATTCTGGGGGGGTAATTCACCCCTCCACTTT	CASRLFWGGNSPLHF	TRBV7-9	TRBJ1-6	-	-
TGTGCCAGCAGCGCAGGACAGGGATTTACCTACGAGCAGTACTTC	CASSAGQGFTYEQYF	TRBV7-9	TRBJ2-7	TRBD1	few
TGTGCCAGCAGCGGAGGGACTAGCGGGCCCTACAATGAGCAGTTCTTC	CASSGGTSGPYNEQFF	TRBV7-8	TRBJ2-1	TRBD2	-
TGTGCCAGCAGCCAAGAATCCCGTCCCTGGGCTAACTATGGCTACACCTTC	CASSQESRPWANYGYTF	TRBV14	TRBJ1-2	-	-
TGTGCCAGTAGTATTACTAGCGGGGACCGTTTTTACAATGAGCAGTTCTTC	CASSITSGDRFYNEQFF	TRBV19	TRBJ2-1	TRBD2	-
TGCGCCAGCAGCCTGACAGGGGGAAGGTACAATGAGCAGTTCTTC	CASSLTGGRYNEQFF	TRBV5-1	TRBJ2-1	TRBD1	-